The present entry profiles one T cell receptor (beta chain) with its context. Its cognate antigen is unknown. The sample originates from a study of T cell responses to AZD1222 COVID-19 vaccine. Whole-study results and caveats: The CD4 TCRs associated with vaccination extended across spike and predominated at 160-218 and 743-854.

Assay used: immunoSEQ multiplex PCR; TCRdb lists only in-frame clones, some missing. The table lists tens of thousands of clones, about 86% of them singletons. There are 14 residues in the CDR3. Germline-derived CDR1 and CDR2 are SGHRS and YFSETQ. Unmatched junction bases numbered 3, after V lost 5 bases and J lost 3 bases. The rearrangement uses TRBV5-1 and TRBJ2-7; 12 bases agree with TRBD2. Specimen: peripheral blood, collected on day 0 of AZD1222 vaccination. The source is an adult in good health. The CDR3 loop reads CASRTTSGSYEQYF. The CDR3 coding sequence is TGCGCCAGCAGAACGACTAGCGGGAGCTACGAGCAGTACTTC.